Listed below are T cell receptor beta chains from one sample, sequenced in a study of metastatic and nonmetastatic thyroid tumors. Through MiXCR, TCRdb re-clonotyped the PCR reads. The table has tens of thousands of clones, approximately 17% seen once. The sample taken for sequencing was blood. These receptors all come from a male donor with papillary thyroid cancer or a benign thyroid nodule (not recorded which). Some clones in this sample may be carry-over from other donors' samples. The CDR3 runs from the conserved cysteine through the conserved F or W. D genes are given only for firm matches. Not every row has a clone size; where given, it reads once, few, many or a size class.

>TRBJ2-1|TRBD2|TRBV12-3/TRBV12-4|few
CASSFDSGGPSYNEQFF
TGTGCCAGCAGTTTTGATAGCGGGGGCCCTTCCTACAATGAGCAGTTCTTC
>TRBJ2-1|TRBD2|TRBV14|many
CASSPLTSGRPYNEQFF
TGTGCCAGCAGCCCATTGACTAGCGGGAGACCCTACAATGAGCAGTTCTTC
>TRBJ2-2|TRBD1|TRBV6-4|many
CASSEQGDRGELFF
TGTGCCAGCAGTGAACAGGGGGATCGCGGGGAGCTGTTTTTT
>TRBJ2-3|-|TRBV9|-
CASSVVDRITDTQYF
TGTGCCAGCAGCGTAGTGGACAGAATAACAGATACGCAGTATTTT
>TRBJ1-1|-|TRBV5-1|many
CASSLGGEAFF
TGCGCCAGCAGCTTGGGTGGTGAAGCTTTCTTT
>TRBJ2-2|TRBD2|TRBV20-1|many
CSARGSGNAGELFF
TGCAGTGCTAGAGGGAGCGGGAACGCCGGGGAGCTGTTTTTT
>TRBJ2-5|-|TRBV5-5|many
CASGFQSQETQYF
TGTGCCAGCGGCTTCCAATCCCAAGAGACCCAGTACTTC
>TRBJ1-3|TRBD1|TRBV2|many
CASSGGQTLSPLRNTIYF
TGTGCCAGCAGTGGGGGACAGACCCTCAGCCCCTTGCGTAACACCATATATTTT
>TRBJ2-7|-|TRBV10-3|many
CAIRGGAGTSSYEQYF
TGTGCCATCAGGGGGGGGGCCGGGACCAGCTCCTACGAGCAGTACTTC
>TRBJ2-2|TRBD1|TRBV20-1|many
CSARDTQTGTDGELFF
TGCAGTGCTAGAGATACCCAGACAGGGACAGACGGGGAGCTGTTTTTT
>TRBJ2-7|TRBD1|TRBV15|few
CATGPNRDRDYEQYF
TGTGCCACCGGACCCAACCGGGACAGGGACTACGAGCAGTACTTC
>TRBJ2-2|TRBD1|TRBV12-3/TRBV12-4|many
CASSSWTGGYNTGELFF
TGTGCCAGCAGTTCCTGGACAGGGGGATATAACACCGGGGAGCTGTTTTTT
>TRBJ2-7|-|TRBV20-1|many
CSARDRGYDYEQYF
TGCAGTGCTAGAGATCGCGGGTATGACTACGAGCAGTACTTC
>TRBJ1-2|-|TRBV12-3/TRBV12-4|few
CASSLSMGKSGYTF
TGTGCCAGCAGTTTATCCATGGGTAAGAGCGGCTACACCTTC
>TRBJ2-3|-|TRBV7-9|many
CASSFRGDPRGSPDTQYF
TGTGCCAGCAGCTTTCGAGGGGACCCGAGGGGTAGCCCAGATACGCAGTATTTT
>TRBJ2-3|-|TRBV6-5|many
CASSYSPSTGTDTQYF
TGTGCCAGCAGTTACTCACCATCGACAGGCACAGATACGCAGTATTTT
>TRBJ2-7|-|TRBV5-6|-
CASSSLSSGGYEQYF
TGTGCCAGCAGCTCGCTGTCTAGTGGGGGCTACGAGCAGTACTTC
>TRBJ2-5|-|TRBV7-9|many
CASSWGWETQYF
TGTGCCAGCAGCTGGGGGTGGGAGACCCAGTACTTC
>TRBJ2-3|TRBD2|TRBV5-4|many
CASSLKREEIADTQYF
TGTGCCAGCAGCTTGAAGCGGGAGGAGATTGCAGATACGCAGTATTTT
>TRBJ2-1|TRBD1|TRBV18|many
CASSGQGANNEQFF
TGTGCCAGCTCCGGACAGGGCGCCAACAATGAGCAGTTCTTC
>TRBJ2-5|-|TRBV11-3|-
CASSLSWEETQYF
TGTGCCAGCAGCTTATCATGGGAAGAGACCCAGTACTTC
>TRBJ1-2|-|TRBV30|-
CAWAPSGRYYGYTF
TGTGCCTGGGCCCCATCCGGACGGTACTATGGCTACACCTTC
>TRBJ1-1|-|TRBV6-5|medium-sized
CASSYSSGVSSPKGAFF
TGTGCCAGCAGTTACTCGTCGGGGGTCTCGTCTCCAAAAGGAGCTTTCTTT
>TRBJ1-3|TRBD1|TRBV5-1|-
CASSLGTGTEGNTIYF
TGCGCCAGCAGCTTGGGGACCGGGACAGAAGGAAACACCATATATTTT
>TRBJ1-1|-|TRBV6-1|once
CASMTQPQNTEAFF
TGTGCCAGCATGACACAACCGCAGAACACTGAAGCTTTCTTT
>TRBJ2-1|-|TRBV20-1|medium-sized
CSAKGGYNEQFF
TGCAGTGCTAAGGGGGGGTACAATGAGCAGTTCTTC